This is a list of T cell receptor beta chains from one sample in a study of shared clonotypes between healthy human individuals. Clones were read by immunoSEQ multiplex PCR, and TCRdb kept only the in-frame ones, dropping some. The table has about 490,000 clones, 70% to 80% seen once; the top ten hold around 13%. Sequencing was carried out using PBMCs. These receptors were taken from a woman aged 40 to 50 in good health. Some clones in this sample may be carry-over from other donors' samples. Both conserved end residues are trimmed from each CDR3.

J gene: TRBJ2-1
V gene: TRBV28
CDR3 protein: ASTSPRGVYNEQF

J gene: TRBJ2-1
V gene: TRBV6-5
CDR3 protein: ASSIGLAGSQF

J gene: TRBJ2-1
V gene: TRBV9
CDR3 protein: ASSVEGPRNEQF

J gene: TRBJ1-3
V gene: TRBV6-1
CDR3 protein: ASSEAVGFSGNTIY

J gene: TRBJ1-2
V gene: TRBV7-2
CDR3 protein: ASSAASGFFYGYT

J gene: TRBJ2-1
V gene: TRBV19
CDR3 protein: ASSIMGVSLF

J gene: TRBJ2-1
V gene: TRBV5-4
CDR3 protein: ASSPDSGSYNEQF

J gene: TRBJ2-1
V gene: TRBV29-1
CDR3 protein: SVDRQGDEQF

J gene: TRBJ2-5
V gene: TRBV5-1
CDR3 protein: ASSLGGGNQETQY

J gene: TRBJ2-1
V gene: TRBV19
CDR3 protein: ASSIVGEGSGEQF

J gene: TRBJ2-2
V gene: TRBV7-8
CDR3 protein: ASSSKMSGPGAGELF

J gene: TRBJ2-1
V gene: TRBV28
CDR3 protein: ASSFLGQGVYNEQF

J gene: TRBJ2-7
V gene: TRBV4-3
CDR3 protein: ASSQARDSWHEQY

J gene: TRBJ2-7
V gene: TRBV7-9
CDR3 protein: ASSLVGTGEQY

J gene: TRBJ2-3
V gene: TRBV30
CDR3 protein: AWRSAVTDTQY

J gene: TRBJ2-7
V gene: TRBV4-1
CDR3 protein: ASSQDRSGYYEQY

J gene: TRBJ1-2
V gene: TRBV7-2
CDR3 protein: ASSLVYRAEYGYT

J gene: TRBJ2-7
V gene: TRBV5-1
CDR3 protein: ASRLIDEQY

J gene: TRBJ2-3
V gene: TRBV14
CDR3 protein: ASSQVGLTLPTDTQY

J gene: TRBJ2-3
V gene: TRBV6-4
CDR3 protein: ASSDSRTSDTDTQY

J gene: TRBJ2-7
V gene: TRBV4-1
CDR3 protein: ASSQTLAGPYEQY

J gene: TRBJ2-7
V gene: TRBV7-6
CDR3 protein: ASSLAPAGTYEQY

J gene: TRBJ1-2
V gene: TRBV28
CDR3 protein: ASSLPPQGHAMGYT

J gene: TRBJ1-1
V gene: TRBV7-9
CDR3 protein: ASSFSGGGTEAF

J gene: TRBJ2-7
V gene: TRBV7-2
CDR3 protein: ASSPDWGAEQY

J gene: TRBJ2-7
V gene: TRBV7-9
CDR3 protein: ASSPGTGGREQY

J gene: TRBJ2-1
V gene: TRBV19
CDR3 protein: ASTRGLAANEQF

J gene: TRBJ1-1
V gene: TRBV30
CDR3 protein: AWINVREAF

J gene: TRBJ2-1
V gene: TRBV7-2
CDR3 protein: ASRLTGTSYNEQF

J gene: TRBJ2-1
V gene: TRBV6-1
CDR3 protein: ASTKRESYNEQF

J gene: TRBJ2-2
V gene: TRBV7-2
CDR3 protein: ASSLAAGLAGGGGELF

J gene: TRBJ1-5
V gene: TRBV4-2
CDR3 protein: ASSQDEGAHQPQH

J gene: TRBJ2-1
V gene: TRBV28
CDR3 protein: ASSLVKGSYNEQF

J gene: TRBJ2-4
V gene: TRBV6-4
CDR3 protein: ASSDGQNIQY

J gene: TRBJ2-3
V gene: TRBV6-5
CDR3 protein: ASSSRLATRTDTQY

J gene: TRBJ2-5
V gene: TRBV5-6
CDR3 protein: ASSPGLAVQETQY

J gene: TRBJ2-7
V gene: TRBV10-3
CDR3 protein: AARASGTPEQY

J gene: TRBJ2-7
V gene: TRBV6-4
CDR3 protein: ASSPDAYSYEQY

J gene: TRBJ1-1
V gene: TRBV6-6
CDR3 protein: ASSRTENTEAF

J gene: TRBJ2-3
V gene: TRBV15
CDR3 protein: ATSAAGWENTDTQY

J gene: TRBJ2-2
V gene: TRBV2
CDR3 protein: ASGLAGTTGELF

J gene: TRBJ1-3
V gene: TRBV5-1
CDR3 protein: ASSLDSLSSGNTIY

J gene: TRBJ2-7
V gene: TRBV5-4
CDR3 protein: ASSTEAVPYEQY

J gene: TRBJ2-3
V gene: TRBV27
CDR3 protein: ASSSKGQALNTDTQY

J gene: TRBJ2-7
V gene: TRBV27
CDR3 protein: ASAPGYTSYEQY

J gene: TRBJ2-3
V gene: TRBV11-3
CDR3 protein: ASSAGEPDTQY

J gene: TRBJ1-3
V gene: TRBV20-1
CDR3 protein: SCRGLNTIY

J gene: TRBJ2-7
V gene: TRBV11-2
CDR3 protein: ASSLDGLAEYEQY

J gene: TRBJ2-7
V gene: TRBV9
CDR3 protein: ASSASLGSYEQY

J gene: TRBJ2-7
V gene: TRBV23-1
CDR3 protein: ASSHGGGHEQY

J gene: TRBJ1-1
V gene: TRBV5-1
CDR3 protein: ASSPGQGSTEAF